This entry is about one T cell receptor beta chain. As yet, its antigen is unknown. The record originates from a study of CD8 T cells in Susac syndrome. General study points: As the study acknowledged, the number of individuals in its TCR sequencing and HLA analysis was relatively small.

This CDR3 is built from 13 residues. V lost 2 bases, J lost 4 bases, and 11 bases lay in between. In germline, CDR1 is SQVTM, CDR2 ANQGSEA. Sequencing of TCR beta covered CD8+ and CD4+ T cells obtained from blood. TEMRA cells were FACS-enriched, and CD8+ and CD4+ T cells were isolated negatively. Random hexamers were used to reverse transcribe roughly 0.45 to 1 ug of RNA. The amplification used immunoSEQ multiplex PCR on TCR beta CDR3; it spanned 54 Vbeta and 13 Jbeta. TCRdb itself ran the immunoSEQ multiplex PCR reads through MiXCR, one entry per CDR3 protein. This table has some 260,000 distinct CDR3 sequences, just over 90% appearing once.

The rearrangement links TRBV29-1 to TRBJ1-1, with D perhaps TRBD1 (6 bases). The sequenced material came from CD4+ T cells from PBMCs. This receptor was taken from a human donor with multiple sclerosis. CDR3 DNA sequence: TGCAGCGTTGAACAAGGCAGGGGCACTGAAGCTTTCTTT. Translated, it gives CSVEQGRGTEAFF. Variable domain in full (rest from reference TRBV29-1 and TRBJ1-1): SAVISQKPSRDICQRGTSLTIQCQVDSQVTMMFWYRQQPGQSLTLIATANQGSEATYESGFVIDKFPISRPNLTFSTLTVSNMSPEDSSIYLCSVEQGRGTEAFFGQGTRLTVV.